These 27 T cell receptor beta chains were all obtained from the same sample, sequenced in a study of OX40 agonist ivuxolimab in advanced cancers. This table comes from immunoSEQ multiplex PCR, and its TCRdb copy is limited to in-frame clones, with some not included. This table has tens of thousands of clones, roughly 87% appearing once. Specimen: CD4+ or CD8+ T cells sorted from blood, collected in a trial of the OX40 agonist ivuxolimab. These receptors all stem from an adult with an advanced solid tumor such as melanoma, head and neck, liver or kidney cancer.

DNA of the CDR3: TGTGCCAGCAGCTTAGAGGCAGGGAAATTCTATGGCTACACCTTC. Amino acid sequence: CASSLEAGKFYGYTF. This chain uses TRBV7-9 with TRBJ1-2; D may be TRBD1 (5 bases). Germline assignment: CDR1 SEHNR and CDR2 FQNEAQ (reference sequence). The CDR3 totals 15 residues. Trimming stripped 1 base from V and 4 bases from J, with 13 bases between.

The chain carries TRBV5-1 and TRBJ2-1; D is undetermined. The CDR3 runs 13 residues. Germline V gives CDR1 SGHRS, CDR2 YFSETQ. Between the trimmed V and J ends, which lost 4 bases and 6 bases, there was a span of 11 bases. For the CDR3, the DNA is TGCGCCAGCAGCCCCCCAGGTATCAATGAGCAGTTCTTC. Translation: CASSPPGINEQFF.

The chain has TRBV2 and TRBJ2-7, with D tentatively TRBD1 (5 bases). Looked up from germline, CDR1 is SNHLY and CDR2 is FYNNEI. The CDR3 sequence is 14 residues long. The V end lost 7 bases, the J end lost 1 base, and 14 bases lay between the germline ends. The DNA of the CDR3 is TGTGCCAGCACTGACAGCGAACTTTCCTACGAGCAGTACTTC. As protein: CASTDSELSYEQYF.

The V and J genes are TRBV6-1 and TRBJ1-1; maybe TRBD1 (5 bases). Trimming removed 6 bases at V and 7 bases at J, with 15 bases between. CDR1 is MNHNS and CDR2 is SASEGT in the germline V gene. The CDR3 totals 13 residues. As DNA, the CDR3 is TGTGCCAGCAGCCAGACAGTAAAGTATGAAGCTTTCTTT. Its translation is CASSQTVKYEAFF.

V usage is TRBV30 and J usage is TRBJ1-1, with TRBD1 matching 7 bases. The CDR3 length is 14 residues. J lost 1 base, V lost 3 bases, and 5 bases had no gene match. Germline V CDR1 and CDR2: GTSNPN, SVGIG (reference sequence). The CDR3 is CAWRPGQENTEAFF. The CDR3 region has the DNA TGTGCCTGGAGGCCCGGACAGGAGAACACTGAAGCTTTCTTT. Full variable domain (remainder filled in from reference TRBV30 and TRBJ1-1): SQTIHQWPATLVQPVGSPLSLECTVEGTSNPNLYWYRQAAGRGLQLLFYSVGIGQISSEVPQNLSASRPQDRQFILSSKKLLLSDSGFYLCAWRPGQENTEAFFGQGTRLTVV.

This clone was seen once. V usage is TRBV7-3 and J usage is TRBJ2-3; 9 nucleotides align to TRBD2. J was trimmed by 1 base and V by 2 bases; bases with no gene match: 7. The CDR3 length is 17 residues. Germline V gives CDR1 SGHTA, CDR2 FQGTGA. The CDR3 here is CASSLLAGAFGTDTQYF. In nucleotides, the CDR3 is TGTGCCAGCAGCTTATTAGCGGGAGCGTTCGGCACAGATACGCAGTATTTT. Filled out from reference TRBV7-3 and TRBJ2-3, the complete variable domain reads GAGVSQTPSNKVTEKGKYVELRCDPISGHTALYWYRQSLGQGPEFLIYFQGTGAADDSGLPNDRFFAVRPEGSVSTLKIQRTERGDSAVYLCASSLLAGAFGTDTQYFGPGTRLTVL.

DNA for the CDR3: TGTGCCAGCAGCCCACCGGGACTAGCGGCCCACGAGCAGTACTTC. It codes for CASSPPGLAAHEQYF. The V and J genes are TRBV7-9 and TRBJ2-7, with 11 bases fitting TRBD2. This CDR3 region has 15 residues. V shed 5 bases and J 5 bases; nucleotides not matched to a gene: 8. Germline CDR1 and CDR2: SEHNR and FQNEAQ (reference sequence).

The CDR3 region is CASSLFHGGWGYNEQFF. CDR3 coding DNA: TGTGCCAGCAGCTTATTTCATGGGGGCTGGGGCTACAATGAGCAGTTCTTC. This chain uses TRBV7-8 with TRBJ2-1; tentative D call: TRBD1 (6 bases). Trimming left V 2 bases short and J 3 bases short, with 17 bases between. Looked up from germline, CDR1 is SGHVS and CDR2 is FQNEAQ. This CDR3 spans 17 amino acids. The full variable domain, rest sourced from reference TRBV7-8 and TRBJ2-1, is GAGVSQSPRYKVAKRGQDVALRCDPISGHVSLFWYQQALGQGPEFLTYFQNEAQLDKSGLPSDRFFAERPEGSVSTLKIQRTQQEDSAVYLCASSLFHGGWGYNEQFFGPGTRLTVL.

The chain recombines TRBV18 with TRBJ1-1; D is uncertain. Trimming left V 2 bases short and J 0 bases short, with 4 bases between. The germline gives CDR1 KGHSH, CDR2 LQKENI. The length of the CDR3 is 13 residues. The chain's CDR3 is CASSPAMNTEAFF. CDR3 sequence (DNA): TGTGCCAGCTCACCAGCGATGAACACTGAAGCTTTCTTT.

The CDR3 reads CASSQELTSGVTDTQYF. CDR3 coding DNA: TGCGCCAGCAGCCAAGAACTCACTAGCGGGGTCACAGATACGCAGTATTTT. The J gene is TRBJ2-3, the V gene TRBV4-3; TRBD2 agrees at 10 bases. J lost 2 bases, V lost 0 bases, and 5 bases had no gene match. This CDR3 contains 17 residues. CDR1 is LGHNA, CDR2 YSLEER, per germline.

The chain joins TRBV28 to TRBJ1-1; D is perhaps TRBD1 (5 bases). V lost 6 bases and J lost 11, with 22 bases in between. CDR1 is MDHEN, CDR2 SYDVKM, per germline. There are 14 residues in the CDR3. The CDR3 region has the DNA TGTGCCAGCAGCTTCCCCGCAGGGAGGGGAAGGGCTTTCTTT. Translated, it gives CASSFPAGRGRAFF.

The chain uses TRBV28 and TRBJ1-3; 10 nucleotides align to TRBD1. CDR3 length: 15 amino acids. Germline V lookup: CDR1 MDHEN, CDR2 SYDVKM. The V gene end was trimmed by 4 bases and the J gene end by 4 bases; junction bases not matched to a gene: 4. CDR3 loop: CASSSPGQGGNTIYF. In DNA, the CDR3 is TGTGCCAGCAGTTCTCCGGGACAGGGGGGAAACACCATATATTTT. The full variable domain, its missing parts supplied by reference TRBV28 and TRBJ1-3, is DVKVTQSSRYLVKRTGEKVFLECVQDMDHENMFWYRQDPGLGLRLIYFSYDVKMKEKGDIPEGYSVSREKKERFSLILESASTNQTSMYLCASSSPGQGGNTIYFGEGSWLTVV.

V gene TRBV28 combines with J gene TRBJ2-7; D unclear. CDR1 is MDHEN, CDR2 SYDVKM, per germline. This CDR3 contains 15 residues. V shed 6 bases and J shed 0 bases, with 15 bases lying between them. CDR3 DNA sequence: TGTGCCAGCAGCCCCCCCGGACCCGTCTCCTACGAGCAGTACTTC. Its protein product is CASSPPGPVSYEQYF.

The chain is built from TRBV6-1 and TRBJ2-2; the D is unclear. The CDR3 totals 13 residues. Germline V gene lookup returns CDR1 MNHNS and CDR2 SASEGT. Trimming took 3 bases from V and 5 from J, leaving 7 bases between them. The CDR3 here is CASSDRSTGELFF. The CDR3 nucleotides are TGTGCCAGCAGTGACCGCAGTACCGGGGAGCTGTTTTTT.

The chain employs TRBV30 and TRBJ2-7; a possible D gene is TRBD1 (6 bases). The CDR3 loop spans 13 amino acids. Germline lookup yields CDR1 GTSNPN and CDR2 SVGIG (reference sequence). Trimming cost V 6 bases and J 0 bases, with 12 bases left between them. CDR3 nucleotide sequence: TGTGCCTGTTCGCTACAGGGCTCCTACGAGCAGTACTTC. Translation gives CACSLQGSYEQYF.

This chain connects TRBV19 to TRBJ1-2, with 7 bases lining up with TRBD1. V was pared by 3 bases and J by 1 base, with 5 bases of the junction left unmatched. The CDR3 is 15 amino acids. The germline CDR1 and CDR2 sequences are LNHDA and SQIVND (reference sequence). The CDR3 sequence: CASSMKGANNYGYTF. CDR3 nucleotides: TGTGCCAGTAGTATGAAGGGGGCCAATAACTATGGCTACACCTTC.

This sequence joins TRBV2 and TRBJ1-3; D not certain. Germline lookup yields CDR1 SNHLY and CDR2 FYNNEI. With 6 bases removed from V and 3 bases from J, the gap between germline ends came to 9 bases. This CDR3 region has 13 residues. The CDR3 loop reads CASSISNGNTIYF. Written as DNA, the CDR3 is TGTGCCAGCAGCATATCTAATGGAAACACCATATATTTT.

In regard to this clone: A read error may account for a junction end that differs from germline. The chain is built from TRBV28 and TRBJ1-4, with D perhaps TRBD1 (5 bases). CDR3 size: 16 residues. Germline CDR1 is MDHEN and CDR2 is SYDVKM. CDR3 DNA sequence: TGTGCCAGCGCAACCTTCTCGGGGGAGGTTAATGGAAAACTGTTTTTT. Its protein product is CASATFSGEVNGKLFF.

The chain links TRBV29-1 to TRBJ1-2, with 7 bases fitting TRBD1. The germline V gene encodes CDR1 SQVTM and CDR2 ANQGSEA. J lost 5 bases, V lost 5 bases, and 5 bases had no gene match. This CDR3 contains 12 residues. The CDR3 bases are TGCAGCGTTTCCGACAGGGTGTATGGCTACACCTTC. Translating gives CSVSDRVYGYTF.

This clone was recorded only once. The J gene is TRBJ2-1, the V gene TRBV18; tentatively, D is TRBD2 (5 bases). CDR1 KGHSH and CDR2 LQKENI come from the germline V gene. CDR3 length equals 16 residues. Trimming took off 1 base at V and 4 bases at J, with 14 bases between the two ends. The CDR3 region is CASSPRSSGIYNEQFF. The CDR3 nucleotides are TGTGCCAGCTCACCACGATCCAGCGGCATATACAATGAGCAGTTCTTC.

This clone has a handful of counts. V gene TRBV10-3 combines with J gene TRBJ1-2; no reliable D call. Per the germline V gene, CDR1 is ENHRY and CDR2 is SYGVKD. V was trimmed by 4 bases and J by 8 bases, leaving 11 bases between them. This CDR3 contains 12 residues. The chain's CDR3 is CAISVEGVGYTF. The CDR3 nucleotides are TGTGCCATCAGTGTCGAGGGTGTCGGCTACACCTTC.

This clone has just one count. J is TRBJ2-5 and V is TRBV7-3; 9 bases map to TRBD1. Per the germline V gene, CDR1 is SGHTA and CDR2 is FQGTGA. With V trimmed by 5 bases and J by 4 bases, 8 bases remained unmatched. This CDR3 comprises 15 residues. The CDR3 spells CASSVEQGAGETQYF. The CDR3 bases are TGTGCCAGCAGCGTAGAACAGGGGGCGGGAGAGACCCAGTACTTC.

CDR3 DNA: TGTGCCAGCAGCTTAGTTCGGCAGGCCTACGAGCAGTACTTC. This codes for CASSLVRQAYEQYF. The chain combines TRBV11-3 with TRBJ2-7, with D uncertain. V gave up 1 base and J gave up 2 bases, with 9 bases separating them. The length of the CDR3 is 14 residues. Germline V gene data show CDR1 as SGHNT and CDR2 as YENEEA.

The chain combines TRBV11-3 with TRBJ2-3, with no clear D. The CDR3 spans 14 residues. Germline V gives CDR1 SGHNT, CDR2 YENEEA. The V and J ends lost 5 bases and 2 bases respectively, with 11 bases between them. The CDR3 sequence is CASSRTGYTDTQYF. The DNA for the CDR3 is TGTGCCAGCAGCCGCACCGGGTACACAGATACGCAGTATTTT.

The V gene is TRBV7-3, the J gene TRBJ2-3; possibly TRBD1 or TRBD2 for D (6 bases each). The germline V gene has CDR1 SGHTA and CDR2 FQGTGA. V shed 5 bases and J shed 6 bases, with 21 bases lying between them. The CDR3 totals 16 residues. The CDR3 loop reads CASSPYRRGGGDTQYF. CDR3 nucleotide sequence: TGTGCCAGCAGCCCGTACCGCAGGGGTGGGGGGGATACGCAGTATTTT.

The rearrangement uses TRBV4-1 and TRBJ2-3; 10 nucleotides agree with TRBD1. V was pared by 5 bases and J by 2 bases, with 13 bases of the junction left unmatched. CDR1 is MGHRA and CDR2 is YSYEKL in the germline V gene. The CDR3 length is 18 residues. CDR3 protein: CASSSPSRGTGDTDTQYF. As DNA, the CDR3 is TGCGCCAGCAGCTCCCCCTCTCGCGGGACAGGGGACACAGATACGCAGTATTTT.

For the CDR3, the DNA is TGTGCCTGGAGTGTACAAGGGTTCGGTGAGCAGTACTTC. It yields the protein CAWSVQGFGEQYF. The chain joins TRBV30 to TRBJ2-7, with D hard to call. Germline V gene sequence: CDR1 GTSNPN, CDR2 SVGIG (reference sequence). Trimming took off 0 bases at V and 7 bases at J, with 13 bases between the two ends. This CDR3 comprises 13 residues.